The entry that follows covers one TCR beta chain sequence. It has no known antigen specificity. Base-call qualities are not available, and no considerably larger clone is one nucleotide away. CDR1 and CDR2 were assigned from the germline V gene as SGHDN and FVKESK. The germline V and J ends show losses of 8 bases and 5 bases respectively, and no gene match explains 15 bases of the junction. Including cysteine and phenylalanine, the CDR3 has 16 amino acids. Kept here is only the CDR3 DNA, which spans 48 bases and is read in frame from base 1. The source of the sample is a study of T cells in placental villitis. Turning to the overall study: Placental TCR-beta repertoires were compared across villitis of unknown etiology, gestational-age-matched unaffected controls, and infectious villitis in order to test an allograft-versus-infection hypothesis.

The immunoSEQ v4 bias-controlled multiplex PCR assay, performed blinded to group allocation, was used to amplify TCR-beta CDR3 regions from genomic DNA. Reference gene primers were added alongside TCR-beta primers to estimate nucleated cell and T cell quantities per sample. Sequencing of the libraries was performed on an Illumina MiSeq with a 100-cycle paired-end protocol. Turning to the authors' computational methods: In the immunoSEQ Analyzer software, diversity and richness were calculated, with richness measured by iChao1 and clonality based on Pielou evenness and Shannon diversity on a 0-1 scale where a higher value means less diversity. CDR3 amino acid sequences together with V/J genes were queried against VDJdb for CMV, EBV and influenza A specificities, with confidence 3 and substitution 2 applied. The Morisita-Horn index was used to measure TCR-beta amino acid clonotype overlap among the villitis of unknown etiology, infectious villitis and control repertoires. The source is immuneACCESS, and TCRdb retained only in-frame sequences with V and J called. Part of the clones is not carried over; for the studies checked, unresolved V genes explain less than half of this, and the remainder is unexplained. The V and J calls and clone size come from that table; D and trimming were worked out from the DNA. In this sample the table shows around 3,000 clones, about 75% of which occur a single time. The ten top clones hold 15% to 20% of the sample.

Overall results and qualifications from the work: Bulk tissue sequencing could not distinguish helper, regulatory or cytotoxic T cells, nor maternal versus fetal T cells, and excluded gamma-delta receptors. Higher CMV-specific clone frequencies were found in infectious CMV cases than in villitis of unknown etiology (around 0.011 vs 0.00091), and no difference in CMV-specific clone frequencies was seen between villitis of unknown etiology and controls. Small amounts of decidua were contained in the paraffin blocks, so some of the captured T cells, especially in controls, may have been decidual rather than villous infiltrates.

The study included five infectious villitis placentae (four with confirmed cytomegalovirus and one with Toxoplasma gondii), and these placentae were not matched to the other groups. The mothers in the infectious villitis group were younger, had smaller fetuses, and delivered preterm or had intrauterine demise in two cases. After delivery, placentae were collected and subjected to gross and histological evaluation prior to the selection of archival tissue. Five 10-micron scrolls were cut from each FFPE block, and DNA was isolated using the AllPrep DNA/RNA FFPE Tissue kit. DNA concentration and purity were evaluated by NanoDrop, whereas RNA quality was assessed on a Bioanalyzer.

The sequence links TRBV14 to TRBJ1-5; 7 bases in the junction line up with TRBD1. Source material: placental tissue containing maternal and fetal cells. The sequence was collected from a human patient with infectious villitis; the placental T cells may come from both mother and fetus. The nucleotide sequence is TGTGCCAGCGTCCCGGGACAGTTCCCCATCGATCAGCCCCAGCATTTT. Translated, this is CASVPGQFPIDQPQHF.